This TCR beta chain was obtained from a study of T cell responses to AZD1222 COVID-19 vaccine (dated by TCRdb to the early 2020s). With regard to the full study: A total of more than 230 trial participants underwent TCR sequencing, of whom 200 to 220 received two doses of AZD1222 and about 25 received two doses of the MenACWY control vaccine. Trial participants were enrolled by age into 18-55, 56-69 and 70-plus year subgroups, with about 150, 27 and 61 TCR-sequenced participants respectively.

The CDR3 regions of human TCRbeta chains were subjected to immunosequencing. Regarding the original processing steps: Repertoire TCRs were checked for matches against a reference library of SARS-CoV-2-specific TCRs that had been generated using the MIRA antigen-specificity platform. Breadth meant the fraction of unique TCRs that were SARS-CoV-2-associated, whereas depth meant the fraction of total T cells that were SARS-CoV-2-associated. Each spike-specific TCR was assigned to its reactive spike region and to a CD4 or CD8 class using the MIRA data. Log10-transformed breadth and depth values were compared by one-way ANOVA with Sidak's multiple comparisons tests. Not all clones reach the TCRdb copy of this immuneACCESS table, which keeps in-frame sequences only. Checked studies attribute under half of the gap to unresolved V genes and leave the rest unexplained. V, J and clone size are those of that table, while D and trimming were read from the DNA. This sample is represented by about 200,000 clones; 85% to 95% of them were singletons. Approximately 1% of the sample is in the top ten clones.

Study-level results and caveats: No day 14 peak-response samples were available, so repertoires were characterized only after the peak T cell response. Most participants were white British and females outnumbered males, and the authors suggested that clonal diversity may have been underestimated. A significant rise in spike-specific TCR breadth and depth was observed after two AZD1222 doses relative to day 0 and relative to MenACWY recipients. Epitopes outside the regions mutated in the B.1.351 and B.1.1.7 variants were reportedly recognized by nearly half of the unique spike-specific TCRs. Conclusions about previously exposed vaccinees are limited because only 5 or 6 AZD1222 recipients were SARS-CoV-2 seropositive at baseline. Vaccine-associated CD4 TCRs spanned the whole spike protein, with dominant responses in regions 160-218 and 743-854. The 56-69-year group was small, and its depth increase did not reach significance, likely because of low power.

As concerns this clone: The antigen this receptor binds is unknown. Per-nucleotide qualities are absent, and no much larger clonotype sits a single base away.

This sample's time point label indicates: baseline before first vaccination. The treatment or condition label here, explained by the study, means: meningococcal conjugate vaccine given as trial control. The vaccinee samples were drawn from two UK trials, COV001 and COV002, one of which was a single-blind randomized controlled phase 2/3 trial testing AZD1222 (ChAdOx1 nCoV-19) in healthy adults. For TCRbeta chain sequencing, PBMC samples from trial participants were taken at day 0 and at day 28 after the second dose. The receptor was derived from an adult in good health. This material consisted of peripheral blood, taken on day 0 of MenACWY control vaccination.

Read as DNA, the sequence is TGCGCCAGCAGCCAAGCGGGGGGGCTTTACGAGCAGTACTTC. This encodes CASSQAGGLYEQYF. Recombination joined TRBV4-1 with TRBJ2-7, and TRBD2 matches 8 of the central bases. From its cysteine to its phenylalanine, the CDR3 spans 14 amino acids. The only DNA kept is the CDR3, 42 bases in frame from the first base. Trimming accounts for 1 base at V and 4 bases at J, while the number of junction bases matched to no gene is 3. CDR1 and CDR2, looked up from the germline V gene, are MGHRA and YSYEKL.